This T cell receptor (beta chain) was identified during a study of CD8 T cells in ankylosing spondylitis. This clonotype showed up many times. TCRdb re-called the 5' RACE reads with MiXCR, one entry per CDR3 protein. The sample holds fewer than 250,000 distinct CDR3 sequences, around 25% seen once. V lost 0 bases and J lost 0, with 21 bases in between. This CDR3 comprises 19 residues. In germline, CDR1 is SGHRS, CDR2 YFSETQ. The chain joins TRBV5-1 to TRBJ2-5, with D perhaps TRBD2 (5 bases). The origin of this receptor is a male donor with ankylosing spondylitis or in good health (not recorded which). The sample was blood, either unsorted or a sorted T cell fraction (not recorded which). The DNA of the CDR3 is TGCGCCAGCAGCTTGGGACCCACGAGTTCAACTAGGTACCAAGAGACCCAGTACTTC. It codes for CASSLGPTSSTRYQETQYF. The full variable domain, completed using reference TRBV5-1 and TRBJ2-5, is KAGVTQTPRYLIKTRGQQVTLSCSPISGHRSVSWYQQTPGQGLQFLFEYFSETQRNKGNFPGRFSGRQFSNSRSEMNVSTLELGDSALYLCASSLGPTSSTRYQETQYFGPGTRLLVL.